This is a list of T cell receptor beta chains from one sample in a study of regulatory T cells in long-lasting Graves disease. Using its own MiXCR run on the multiplex PCR reads, TCRdb lists one record per CDR3 protein. The sample contains approximately 690,000 distinct CDR3 sequences, approximately 31% of which appear only once. The source was peripheral blood mononuclear cells (PBMCs), collected when the disease was refractory, from a patient treated with antithyroid drugs. These receptors all come from a female donor with Graves disease. Each CDR3 is given with its conserved first and last residue. The D gene is left open where the match is weak. For some rows the clone size is stated as once, few or many, or as a class when expanded; others skip it.

J: TRBJ1-5; D: TRBD1; V: TRBV28; size: many; CDR3: CASSSGTVENQPQHF; DNA: TGTGCCAGCAGTTCCGGGACAGTGGAAAATCAGCCCCAGCATTTT
J: TRBJ1-2; D: -; V: TRBV12-3/TRBV12-4; size: -; CDR3: CASTMGRNYGYTF; DNA: TGTGCCAGCACCATGGGACGGAACTATGGCTACACCTTC
J: TRBJ2-5; D: TRBD2; V: TRBV2; size: -; CDR3: CARRLAGQETQYF; DNA: TGTGCCAGACGACTAGCGGGTCAAGAGACCCAGTACTTC
J: TRBJ2-2; D: -; V: TRBV19; size: few; CDR3: CASSGNQNTGELFF; DNA: TGTGCCAGTAGTGGAAACCAGAACACCGGGGAGCTGTTTTTT
J: TRBJ2-5; D: TRBD2; V: TRBV11-2; size: -; CDR3: CASGIGTSGRGYQETQYF; DNA: TGTGCCAGCGGCATAGGGACTAGCGGGAGGGGTTACCAAGAGACCCAGTACTTC
J: TRBJ2-7; D: TRBD2; V: TRBV11-2; size: few; CDR3: CASSSPSLPTSGTNEQYF; DNA: TGTGCCAGCAGCTCACCCTCCTTACCTACTAGCGGGACCAACGAGCAGTACTTC
J: TRBJ1-1; D: -; V: TRBV19; size: -; CDR3: CASSIWQSNTEAFF; DNA: TGTGCCAGTAGTATTTGGCAGTCGAACACTGAAGCTTTCTTT
J: TRBJ1-2; D: -; V: TRBV20-1; size: few; CDR3: CSASTGTDVYGYTF; DNA: TGCAGTGCTAGTACCGGGACCGACGTCTATGGCTACACCTTC
J: TRBJ1-1; D: -; V: TRBV6-2/TRBV6-3; size: -; CDR3: CASSVWGPNTEAFF; DNA: TGTGCCAGCAGCGTCTGGGGCCCGAACACTGAAGCTTTCTTT
J: TRBJ2-5; D: -; V: TRBV14; size: few; CDR3: CASSQIQFGLETQYF; DNA: TGTGCCAGCAGCCAAATTCAATTTGGTTTAGAGACCCAGTACTTC
J: TRBJ1-6; D: -; V: TRBV2; size: many; CDR3: CASSGGPLQSPLHF; DNA: TGTGCCAGCAGTGGGGGACCGCTGCAGTCACCCCTCCACTTT
J: TRBJ2-7; D: TRBD2; V: TRBV11-2; size: few; CDR3: CASSLPAGVGSYEQYF; DNA: TGTGCCAGCAGCTTACCTGCGGGAGTCGGGTCCTACGAGCAGTACTTC
J: TRBJ1-1; D: -; V: TRBV30; size: -; CDR3: CAWSVSLWTEAFF; DNA: TGTGCCTGGAGTGTAAGCCTGTGGACTGAAGCTTTCTTT
J: TRBJ1-1; D: -; V: TRBV29-1; size: few; CDR3: CSSLSVRVGNTEAFF; DNA: TGCAGCTCCCTGAGCGTCAGGGTGGGGAACACTGAAGCTTTCTTT
J: TRBJ1-2; D: TRBD1; V: TRBV29-1; size: -; CDR3: CSVRGTGNLGYTF; DNA: TGCAGCGTGAGGGGGACAGGGAACCTTGGCTACACCTTC
J: TRBJ1-5; D: -; V: TRBV20-1; size: few; CDR3: CSASSPGTRNQPQHF; DNA: TGCAGTGCTAGCTCCCCCGGGACACGCAATCAGCCCCAGCATTTT
J: TRBJ1-5; D: -; V: TRBV6-1; size: -; CDR3: CASRDLQPQHF; DNA: TGTGCCAGCAGAGACCTTCAGCCCCAGCATTTT
J: TRBJ1-6; D: TRBD1; V: TRBV12-3/TRBV12-4; size: few; CDR3: CASSFSGTGRSPLHF; DNA: TGTGCCAGCAGTTTCTCCGGGACAGGGAGGTCACCCCTCCACTTT
J: TRBJ2-2; D: -; V: TRBV28; size: -; CDR3: CAISQYSSGTGELFF; DNA: TGTGCCATCAGTCAATATAGTAGCGGAACCGGGGAGCTGTTTTTT
J: TRBJ1-1; D: -; V: TRBV12-3/TRBV12-4; size: -; CDR3: CASSLATMNTEAFF; DNA: TGTGCCAGCAGTTTAGCGACTATGAACACTGAAGCTTTCTTT
J: TRBJ1-5; D: -; V: TRBV28; size: -; CDR3: CASSPDGEHDQPQHF; DNA: TGTGCCAGTAGTCCCGACGGGGAGCACGATCAGCCCCAGCATTTT
J: TRBJ1-2; D: -; V: TRBV6-1; size: -; CDR3: CASSEAHGGAHVYGYTF; DNA: TGTGCCAGCAGTGAAGCGCACGGGGGGGCGCATGTCTATGGCTACACCTTC
J: TRBJ1-1; D: -; V: TRBV6-1; size: many; CDR3: CASPSGRGMNTEAFF; DNA: TGTGCCAGCCCAAGCGGGCGGGGAATGAACACTGAAGCTTTCTTT
J: TRBJ1-3; D: -; V: TRBV10-2; size: -; CDR3: CASSRATGNTIYF; DNA: TGCGCCAGCAGTCGGGCCACTGGAAACACCATATATTTT
J: TRBJ1-2; D: -; V: TRBV4-1; size: -; CDR3: CASSQAEVIYGYTF; DNA: TGCGCCAGCAGCCAAGCTGAGGTTATCTATGGCTACACCTTC
J: TRBJ1-1; D: -; V: TRBV20-1; size: few; CDR3: CSARDWGNTEAFF; DNA: TGCAGTGCTAGAGATTGGGGGAACACTGAAGCTTTCTTT
J: TRBJ1-4; D: TRBD1; V: TRBV3-1; size: -; CDR3: CASSQAQTGATEKLFF; DNA: TGTGCCAGCAGCCAGGCCCAGACAGGGGCTACTGAAAAACTGTTTTTT
J: TRBJ1-1; D: -; V: TRBV7-9; size: -; CDR3: CASTSLLRNTEAFF; DNA: TGTGCCAGCACCAGCTTATTGAGGAACACTGAAGCTTTCTTT
J: TRBJ2-7; D: -; V: TRBV19; size: few; CDR3: CASSISPTGSYEQYF; DNA: TGTGCCAGTAGTATCTCTCCGACAGGTTCCTACGAGCAGTACTTC
J: TRBJ2-1; D: -; V: TRBV7-9; size: -; CDR3: CASSRTGSSSYNEQFF; DNA: TGTGCCAGCAGCCGTACAGGTTCTAGCTCCTACAATGAGCAGTTCTTC
J: TRBJ2-4; D: TRBD1; V: TRBV27; size: -; CDR3: CASSFGTENIQYF; DNA: TGTGCCAGCAGTTTTGGGACAGAAAACATTCAGTACTTC
J: TRBJ2-5; D: -; V: TRBV20-1; size: many; CDR3: CSAKPGHLGRGETQYF; DNA: TGCAGTGCTAAACCGGGACATCTCGGTCGGGGAGAGACCCAGTACTTC
J: TRBJ1-2; D: TRBD1; V: TRBV6-1; size: many; CDR3: CASSLEQGLRGYTF; DNA: TGTGCCAGCAGCCTCGAACAGGGGTTACGGGGCTACACCTTC
J: TRBJ1-2; D: -; V: TRBV12-3/TRBV12-4; size: -; CDR3: CASRGGWTADGYTF; DNA: TGTGCCAGCAGGGGGGGTTGGACAGCGGATGGCTACACCTTC
J: TRBJ1-1; D: -; V: TRBV28; size: few; CDR3: CASSLTRRGTEAFF; DNA: TGTGCCAGCAGTTTAACCCGGAGAGGCACTGAAGCTTTCTTT
J: TRBJ1-2; D: TRBD1; V: TRBV5-1; size: few; CDR3: CASSLESGGWNYGYTF; DNA: TGCGCCAGCAGCTTGGAGTCAGGGGGCTGGAACTATGGCTACACCTTC
J: TRBJ2-7; D: TRBD2; V: TRBV5-6; size: few; CDR3: CASRASLSWTGLAFCEQYF; DNA: TGTGCCAGCAGAGCTTCGTTGTCGTGGACGGGACTAGCTTTTTGCGAGCAGTACTTC